This T cell receptor beta chain was identified during a study of siplizumab effects on memory and regulatory T cells. The mixed lymphocyte reaction cells underwent coculture at 37°C for around six days. Method: immunoSEQ multiplex PCR; TCRdb's copy keeps in-frame clones and lacks some. The data show 15,000 to 20,000 clones, about 40% seen once. CDR1 and CDR2 (germline): SNHLY, FYNNEI. Between the trimmed V and J ends, which lost 10 bases and 7 bases, there was a span of 25 bases. The CDR3 contains 15 residues. Remarks on this clone: Its antigen is unknown.

Notes on the study in general: Naive-or-memory phenotypes were unassignable for roughly 75-97% of proliferating CD4+ or CD8+ clones. Among sequences traceable to unstimulated CD4+ memory cells, alloreactive ones were significantly reduced by siplizumab.

The V and J genes are TRBV2 and TRBJ2-5; perhaps TRBD1 as D (5 bases). The TCR originated in a human donor in good health; the cells came from an allogeneic mixed lymphocyte reaction. Some clones in this sample may be carry-over from other donors' samples. Sequenced input: CFSE-low (dividing) CD4+ T cells sorted from an allogeneic mixed lymphocyte reaction. The CDR3 here is CATPGQIDPRGTQYF. The CDR3 nucleotides read TGTGCCACCCCTGGACAAATTGACCCCCGCGGGACCCAGTACTTC.